Given below is one T cell receptor beta chain in context. Germline V gives CDR1 SGHVS, CDR2 FQNEAQ. The CDR3 has 14 residues. Trimming stripped 6 bases from V and 9 bases from J, with 18 bases between. The record originates from a study of blood T cell repertoires in COVID-19. TCRdb's table, derived via immunoSEQ multiplex PCR, lists solely in-frame clones and lacks some. The sample lists a few hundred thousand clones; around 85% were seen once. Sequencing input: PBMCs or T cells enriched from blood (not recorded which). This receptor was taken from a woman aged 35 to 49 with acute COVID-19. The chain links TRBV7-8 to TRBJ2-1; possibly TRBD1 for D (6 bases). CDR3 region: CASRPNLQGGEQFF. The CDR3 nucleotides read TGTGCCAGCAGACCCAATTTACAGGGCGGTGAGCAGTTCTTC.